A single sample is the source of the 28 T cell receptor beta chains below, sequenced in a study of cytomegalovirus exposure and HLA in healthy donors. This PCR relied on a set of 60 Vbeta primers and 13 Jbeta primers. Profiling relied on immunoSEQ multiplex PCR, and the TCRdb table lists in-frame clones only, not all of them. The sample has about 110,000 clones; 65% to 80% are singletons. Sequencing was carried out using PBMCs. These receptors were taken from a man aged 30 to 39 in good health and CMV-seropositive.

The rearrangement joins TRBV19 to TRBJ1-3; 7 positions match TRBD1. The CDR3 is made up of 15 amino acids. The J segment lost 1 base and the V segment lost 7 bases, leaving 7 bases of the junction unmatched. Germline CDR1 LNHDA, CDR2 SQIVND (reference sequence). For the CDR3, the DNA is TGTGCCAGTAAAGGGGGCAGGGCGTCTGGAAACACCATATATTTT. It specifies CASKGGRASGNTIYF.

The chain links TRBV10-1 to TRBJ2-5; the D gene is possibly TRBD1 (6 bases). The V end was cut by 4 bases, the J end by 4 bases, with 10 bases between. CDR1 and CDR2 from the germline V gene are WNHNN and SYGVQD (reference sequence). The CDR3 sequence is 13 residues long. DNA for the CDR3: TGCGCCAGCAGTGGGGGGCGTGCAGAGACCCAGTACTTC. It specifies CASSGGRAETQYF.

This chain links TRBV7-8 with TRBJ2-7, with no clear D. Germline CDR1 reads SGHVS; CDR2 reads FQNEAQ. Trimming cost V 5 bases and J 7 bases, with 9 bases left between them. The CDR3 covers 11 residues. The CDR3 here is CASSAMREQYF. CDR3 in DNA: TGTGCCAGCAGCGCTATGAGGGAGCAGTACTTC. The full variable domain, in which reference TRBV7-8 and TRBJ2-7 provide the parts outside the CDR3, is GAGVSQSPRYKVAKRGQDVALRCDPISGHVSLFWYQQALGQGPEFLTYFQNEAQLDKSGLPSDRFFAERPEGSVSTLKIQRTQQEDSAVYLCASSAMREQYFGPGTRLTVT.

V is TRBV5-4 and J is TRBJ1-1; 7 bases align to TRBD1. Trimming cost V 1 base and J 1 base; bases outside gene matches: 7. Germline V gene sequence: CDR1 SGHNT, CDR2 YYREEE (reference sequence). The CDR3 totals 16 residues. The CDR3 DNA sequence: TGTGCCAGCAGCTTGCCGACGACAGGGCAGAACACTGAAGCTTTCTTT. This codes for CASSLPTTGQNTEAFF. Full variable domain (missing parts from reference TRBV5-4 and TRBJ1-1): ETGVTQSPTHLIKTRGQQVTLRCSSQSGHNTVSWYQQALGQGPQFIFQYYREEENGRGNFPPRFSGLQFPNYSSELNVNALELDDSALYLCASSLPTTGQNTEAFFGQGTRLTVV.

This clone was observed a handful of times. The CDR3 DNA reads TGCAGCGGATTACAGGGCCTTGCAACTGAAGCTTTCTTT. Protein: CSGLQGLATEAFF. This chain uses TRBV29-1 with TRBJ1-1, with TRBD1 as a possible D gene (6 bases). V was pared by 7 bases and J by 5 bases, with 17 bases between. Germline CDR1 SQVTM, CDR2 ANQGSEA. This CDR3 is 13 amino acids long.

The V call is TRBV27, the J call TRBJ1-1, with D tentatively TRBD1 (6 bases). The germline V gene encodes CDR1 MNHEY and CDR2 SMNVEV (reference sequence). The germline V and J ends were trimmed by 8 bases and 4 bases, with 14 bases remaining between them. The length of the CDR3 is 13 residues. CDR3 DNA sequence: TGTGCCAGCCTTCGGGGGGCCGGCACTGAAGCTTTCTTT. Its translation is CASLRGAGTEAFF.

In this sample, this clone turned up a few times. The rearrangement joins TRBV7-9 to TRBJ1-2; 9 bases line up with TRBD1. This CDR3 comprises 15 residues. After removal of 5 bases from V and 4 bases from J, the junction contained 8 bases not matched to a gene. Germline values: CDR1 SEHNR, CDR2 FQNEAQ (reference sequence). The CDR3 bases are TGTGCCAGCAGCGCAACAGGGGGCAGGGGCTATGGCTACACCTTC. Translating it yields CASSATGGRGYGYTF.

This chain links TRBV7-3 with TRBJ2-2, with 7 positions matching TRBD2. This CDR3 contains 14 residues. Germline CDR1 SGHTA, CDR2 FQGTGA. The ends lost 10 bases at V and 0 bases at J; junction bases unmatched: 5. This chain's CDR3 is CATQAGTNTGELFF. The DNA for the CDR3 is TGTGCCACACAAGCGGGGACGAACACCGGGGAGCTGTTTTTT.

The chain couples TRBV9 to TRBJ2-3; D is possibly TRBD1 (5 bases). Germline CDR1 and CDR2: SGDLS and YYNGEE. This CDR3 comprises 14 residues. V was trimmed by 2 bases and J by 4 bases, leaving 11 bases between them. DNA for the CDR3: TGTGCCAGCAGCGTCCCCGACAGCGCAGATACGCAGTATTTT. The encoded protein is CASSVPDSADTQYF. Full variable domain (rest looked up from reference TRBV9 and TRBJ2-3): DSGVTQTPKHLITATGQRVTLRCSPRSGDLSVYWYQQSLDQGLQFLIQYYNGEERAKGNILERFSAQQFPDLHSELNLSSLELGDSALYFCASSVPDSADTQYFGPGTRLTVL.

J is TRBJ2-7 and V is TRBV5-1; the D gene is possibly TRBD1 (6 bases). The CDR3 sequence is 15 residues long. V shed 0 bases and J shed 2 bases, with 12 bases lying between them. The germline CDR1 and CDR2 sequences are SGHRS and YFSETQ. DNA for the CDR3: TGCGCCAGCAGCTTGGACGGACAGCCAGCCTACGAGCAGTACTTC. It is translated as CASSLDGQPAYEQYF.

This clone has a handful of counts. The CDR3 DNA reads TGCGCCAGCAGCCTACAGGGGGCGGACGGGGAGCTGTTTTTT. Amino acid sequence: CASSLQGADGELFF. The chain links TRBV4-3 to TRBJ2-2, with 9 bases that match TRBD1. Trimming cost V 4 bases and J 7 bases; bases outside gene matches: 4. The CDR3 has 14 residues. Germline V lookup: CDR1 LGHNA, CDR2 YSLEER.

This chain uses TRBV28 with TRBJ1-6, with D possibly TRBD1 on 6 matching bases. Germline loops: CDR1 MDHEN, CDR2 SYDVKM. The CDR3 sequence is 15 residues long. Trimming removed 6 bases from V and 4 bases from J, with 13 bases in between. CDR3 DNA sequence: TGTGCCAGCAGGCCCCCAACAGGGTATAATTCACCCCTCCACTTT. Translating it yields CASRPPTGYNSPLHF.

The chain couples TRBV30 to TRBJ1-6, with D hard to call. This CDR3 is built from 16 residues. Germline values: CDR1 GTSNPN, CDR2 SVGIG (reference sequence). V was cut by 2 bases and J by 7 bases, with 18 bases left in between. This CDR3 reads CAWSLEYSGLNSPLHF. The CDR3 bases are TGTGCCTGGAGTCTCGAGTATTCAGGCCTCAATTCACCCCTCCACTTT.

This clone has just a few counts. The V and J genes are TRBV5-6 and TRBJ2-7; TRBD1 agrees at 9 bases. In germline, CDR1 is SGHDT, CDR2 YYEEEE. The ends lost 5 bases at V and 3 bases at J; junction bases unmatched: 9. This CDR3 has 15 amino acids. CDR3 sequence: CASSSPGQGLYEQYF. The CDR3 DNA reads TGTGCCAGCAGTTCTCCGGGACAGGGACTCTACGAGCAGTACTTC.

The chain uses TRBV13 and TRBJ2-5; D is possibly TRBD2 (6 bases). The DNA end is a closer match to TRBJ2-7, so the J assignment may be wrong. This CDR3 region has 16 residues. Germline assignment: CDR1 PRHDT and CDR2 FYEKMQ (reference sequence). CDR3 sequence reads: CASGEGTSTNRYEQYF. CDR3 nucleotides: TGTGCCAGCGGAGAGGGAACTAGCACAAACCGCTACGAGCAGTACTTC.

To note about this clone: The junction departs from germline at one end; a sequencing error may be responsible. This CDR3 is CAGSFSGGSYNEQFF. CDR3 bases: TGTGCCGGCAGCTTCAGCGGGGGCTCCTACAATGAGCAGTTCTTC. This chain joins TRBV7-9 and TRBJ2-1, with 8 nucleotides matching TRBD2. Germline CDR1 is SEHNR and CDR2 is FQNEAQ (reference sequence). This CDR3 comprises 15 residues.

V is TRBV19 and J is TRBJ2-7; the match to TRBD1 covers 10 bases. CDR1 and CDR2 (germline): LNHDA, SQIVND (reference sequence). CDR3 length: 14 amino acids. V shed 6 bases and J 2 bases; nucleotides not matched to a gene: 4. The CDR3 loop reads CASRAGTGAYEQYF. Written as DNA, the CDR3 is TGTGCCAGTAGAGCCGGGACAGGGGCCTACGAGCAGTACTTC.

The chain couples TRBV2 to TRBJ1-2; no reliable D call. Germline V gives CDR1 SNHLY, CDR2 FYNNEI. V was cut by 2 bases and J by 7 bases, with 11 bases left in between. The CDR3 length is 13 residues. Here the CDR3 reads CASSENPTGGYTF. The CDR3 DNA sequence: TGTGCCAGCAGTGAAAATCCAACGGGTGGCTACACCTTC. Variable domain in full (rest from reference TRBV2 and TRBJ1-2): EPEVTQTPSHQVTQMGQEVILRCVPISNHLYFYWYRQILGQKVEFLVSFYNNEISEKSEIFDDQFSVERPDGSNFTLKIRSTKLEDSAMYFCASSENPTGGYTFGSGTRLTVV.

This rearrangement joins TRBV7-2 to TRBJ2-1; D is ambiguous. Germline lookup yields CDR1 SGHTA and CDR2 FQGNSA. There are 16 residues in the CDR3. The V gene lost 1 base and the J gene lost 7 bases, with 17 bases spanning the gap. The CDR3 bases are TGTGCCAGCAGCTTAGGTTCTGGCAGGTCCGTGAATGAGCAGTTCTTC. It is translated as CASSLGSGRSVNEQFF.

The V call is TRBV6-1, the J call TRBJ1-1; D possibly corresponds to TRBD1 (5 bases). Germline V gene sequence: CDR1 MNHNS, CDR2 SASEGT. Trimming shortened V by 6 bases and J by 6 bases, and 20 bases separated the two germline ends. The CDR3 has 15 amino acids. DNA for the CDR3: TGTGCCAGCAGACATGCTACAGGCGGGAGGCCTGAAGCTTTCTTT. This codes for CASRHATGGRPEAFF.

V usage is TRBV9 and J usage is TRBJ1-5; perhaps TRBD1 as D (6 bases). The V end lost 0 bases, the J end lost 6 bases, and 10 bases lay between the germline ends. There are 14 residues in the CDR3. Germline CDR1 SGDLS, CDR2 YYNGEE. The CDR3 sequence is CASSVGGGAQPQHF. The DNA for the CDR3 is TGTGCCAGCAGCGTAGGAGGGGGGGCTCAGCCCCAGCATTTT.

The J gene is TRBJ2-5, the V gene TRBV4-2; TRBD2 matches at 10 bases. Germline V lookup: CDR1 LGHNA, CDR2 YNFKEQ. The CDR3 has 16 residues. J was trimmed by 5 bases and V by 5 bases; bases with no gene match: 11. CDR3 loop: CASSSAAGGLGETQYF. CDR3 in DNA: TGTGCCAGCAGCTCGGCAGCGGGGGGGCTAGGGGAGACCCAGTACTTC.

The rearrangement uses TRBV19 and TRBJ2-7; tentative D call: TRBD1 (6 bases). Germline CDR1 LNHDA, CDR2 SQIVND (reference sequence). This CDR3 region has 15 residues. V was clipped by 5 bases and J by 3 bases, with 17 bases between them. This CDR3 reads CASSEGLQGFYEQYF. Here the CDR3 DNA reads TGTGCCAGTAGTGAAGGGTTACAGGGATTCTACGAGCAGTACTTC.

The V and J genes are TRBV7-2 and TRBJ1-2, with TRBD1 identical over 8 bases. The CDR3 is 13 amino acids. Germline V gene lookup returns CDR1 SGHTA and CDR2 FQGNSA. J lost 4 bases, V lost 5 bases, and 3 bases had no gene match. The CDR3 DNA sequence: TGTGCCAGCAGCGGAGACAGGGGCTATGGCTACACCTTC. Protein product: CASSGDRGYGYTF.

The rearrangement uses TRBV6-6 and TRBJ2-1; 8 nucleotides align to TRBD1. Germline CDR1 is MNHNY and CDR2 is SVGAGI (reference sequence). The CDR3 covers 15 residues. With V trimmed by 5 bases and J by 4 bases, 7 bases remained unmatched. The CDR3 reads CASSVGGTGYNEQFF. In nucleotides, the CDR3 is TGTGCCAGCAGTGTGGGTGGGACAGGTTACAATGAGCAGTTCTTC.

The gene calls are TRBV9 and TRBJ2-7, with 9 bases aligning to TRBD2. Losses at the gene ends were 0 bases for V and 4 bases for J; bases not matched to a gene: 8. The CDR3 is made up of 16 amino acids. Germline V gene data show CDR1 as SGDLS and CDR2 as YYNGEE. CDR3 DNA sequence: TGTGCCAGCAGCGTAGATTCGGCTAGCGGGGCTTACGAGCAGTACTTC. Its protein product is CASSVDSASGAYEQYF. Variable domain in full (rest from reference TRBV9 and TRBJ2-7): DSGVTQTPKHLITATGQRVTLRCSPRSGDLSVYWYQQSLDQGLQFLIQYYNGEERAKGNILERFSAQQFPDLHSELNLSSLELGDSALYFCASSVDSASGAYEQYFGPGTRLTVT.

V and J are TRBV6-5 and TRBJ2-7; the D is unclear. The germline gives CDR1 MNHEY, CDR2 SVGAGI. Trimming took 0 bases from V and 3 from J, leaving 6 bases between them. The CDR3 spans 13 residues. The CDR3, as DNA: TGTGCCAGCAGTTACTCGGGCTACTACGAGCAGTACTTC. Its protein is CASSYSGYYEQYF.

The V and J genes are TRBV7-9 and TRBJ2-5; D ambiguous. Trimming cost V 1 base and J 1 base, with 7 bases left between them. This CDR3 contains 14 residues. Germline lookup yields CDR1 SEHNR and CDR2 FQNEAQ (reference sequence). The CDR3 DNA follows: TGTGCCAGCAGCTTAGTACTACTCCAAGAGACCCAGTACTTC. This translates into CASSLVLLQETQYF.